This passage covers 23 T cell receptor beta chains from one sample sequenced in a study of T cells in Graves' hyperthyroidism and ophthalmopathy. Amplified TCR beta CDR3 regions derived from RNA transcripts. Initially, a first-round RT-PCR of the TCR CDR3 employed the HTBI primer set. In TCRdb, the multiplex PCR reads were re-called with MiXCR into one record per CDR3 protein. This sample has some 500,000 distinct CDR3 sequences, with 15% to 20% found just once. Sequenced: blood. The receptors originated from a woman in her thirties with Graves' ophthalmopathy.

In this sample, this clonotype turned up many times. The chain employs TRBV6-1 and TRBJ2-3, with D maybe TRBD2 (6 bases). Deletions cut 4 bases from V and 6 bases from J, with 17 bases between. The length of the CDR3 is 15 residues. Germline V gene sequence: CDR1 MNHNS, CDR2 SASEGT. CDR3 nucleotides: TGTGCCAGCAGTGTCGATGCGGGGCGCAAGGATACGCAGTATTTT. This encodes CASSVDAGRKDTQYF.

This clonotype has at least ten counts. V gene TRBV28 combines with J gene TRBJ1-3; D gene ambiguous. The CDR3 is 14 amino acids. CDR1 is MDHEN, CDR2 SYDVKM, per germline. Trimming left V 9 bases short and J 7 bases short, with 19 bases between. The CDR3 region is CASESGVGWNTIYF. Here the CDR3 DNA reads TGTGCCAGTGAAAGCGGAGTCGGATGGAACACCATATATTTT.

There are a few counts of this clonotype. This chain connects TRBV4-2 to TRBJ2-2; D might be TRBD2 (6 bases). Germline V lookup: CDR1 LGHNA, CDR2 YNFKEQ. The V and J ends lost 0 bases and 4 bases respectively, with 12 bases between them. The CDR3 length is 16 residues. The CDR3 here is CASSQDGGIPTGELFF. CDR3 in DNA: TGTGCCAGCAGCCAAGATGGGGGGATCCCCACCGGGGAGCTGTTTTTT.

This clonotype has a handful of counts. This chain links TRBV19 with TRBJ1-2; D unresolved. V lost 6 bases to trimming and J lost 0 bases, with 8 bases between them. The CDR3 length is 13 residues. Germline CDR1 and CDR2: LNHDA and SQIVND (reference sequence). CDR3 in amino acids: CASRRLANYGYTF. The CDR3 nucleotides are TGTGCCAGTAGACGGCTCGCTAACTATGGCTACACCTTC.

This clonotype came up many times. The chain has TRBV13 and TRBJ1-2; D unresolved. CDR3 length equals 15 residues. Germline lookup yields CDR1 PRHDT and CDR2 FYEKMQ (reference sequence). Between the trimmed V and J ends, which lost 3 bases and 0 bases, there was a span of 11 bases. The CDR3 protein is CASSFAGQANYGYTF. The CDR3 DNA is TGTGCCAGCAGCTTTGCGGGCCAAGCTAACTATGGCTACACCTTC.

This clonotype was observed many times. The gene calls are TRBV20-1 and TRBJ2-1; perhaps TRBD2 as D (6 bases). The CDR3 runs 16 residues. V was pared by 1 base and J by 8 bases, with 21 bases between. From germline, CDR1 is DFQATT and CDR2 SNEGSKA (reference sequence). This CDR3 is CSARGEGSGESYEQFF. CDR3 bases: TGCAGTGCTAGAGGAGAAGGGTCGGGGGAGAGTTATGAGCAGTTCTTC.

This clonotype was observed at least ten times. CDR3 DNA sequence: TGCAGTGCTAGAGATCCCAGCGGGAGGGCCACAGATACGCAGTATTTT. Translating gives CSARDPSGRATDTQYF. The J gene is TRBJ2-3, the V gene TRBV20-1, with 10 nucleotides matching TRBD2. CDR1 and CDR2 (germline): DFQATT, SNEGSKA (reference sequence). Trimming took 0 bases from V and 2 from J; bases not matched to a gene: 5. The CDR3 loop spans 16 amino acids.

This clonotype came up many times. The chain uses TRBV7-3 and TRBJ1-1; 10 bases align to TRBD1. Trimming cost V 7 bases and J 4 bases; bases outside gene matches: 6. There are 14 residues in the CDR3. Germline V gives CDR1 SGHTA, CDR2 FQGTGA. In DNA, the CDR3 is TGTGCCAGCACCCAGGACAGGGGGTTCACTGAAGCTTTCTTT. Its protein is CASTQDRGFTEAFF.

This clonotype was counted many times. V gene TRBV10-3 combines with J gene TRBJ1-1, with 7 bases identical to TRBD1. V was pared by 10 bases and J by 9 bases, with 8 bases of the junction left unmatched. Germline CDR1 ENHRY, CDR2 SYGVKD. The CDR3 runs 11 residues. The CDR3 sequence: CATRQGLKAFF. CDR3 DNA: TGTGCCACAAGACAGGGATTAAAAGCTTTCTTT.

The V and J genes are TRBV3-1 and TRBJ1-3; a weak D match, TRBD1 (5 bases). Germline assignment: CDR1 LGHDT and CDR2 YNNKEL (reference sequence). V lost 4 bases to trimming and J lost 0 bases, with 16 bases between them. The CDR3 is made up of 17 amino acids. CDR3 protein: CASSPGLGGTSGNTIYF. The DNA for the CDR3 is TGTGCCAGCAGCCCGGGGTTGGGGGGGACCTCTGGAAACACCATATATTTT. The variable domain in full, completed from reference TRBV3-1 and TRBJ1-3, reads DTAVSQTPKYLVTQMGNDKSIKCEQNLGHDTMYWYKQDSKKFLKIMFSYNNKELIINETVPNRFSPKSPDKAHLNLHINSLELGDSAVYFCASSPGLGGTSGNTIYFGEGSWLTVV.

This rearrangement joins TRBV12-5 to TRBJ1-1; D call uncertain. CDR3 size: 12 residues. Germline CDR1 and CDR2: LGHNT and FRNRAP. V gave up 5 bases and J gave up 4 bases, with 8 bases separating them. CDR3 DNA sequence: TGTGCTAGTGGTGAGTGGGGCACTGAAGCTTTCTTT. It specifies CASGEWGTEAFF.

Ten or more counts support this clonotype. The CDR3 loop reads CASSWGYHEQFF. The CDR3 nucleotides are TGTGCCAGCAGCTGGGGGTACCATGAGCAGTTCTTC. V usage is TRBV11-1 and J usage is TRBJ2-1; D tentatively fits TRBD1 or TRBD2 (5 bases each). CDR1 and CDR2 (germline): SGHAT, FQDESV (reference sequence). The CDR3 totals 12 residues. The germline V and J ends were trimmed by 4 bases and 8 bases, with 9 bases remaining between them. The whole variable domain, filled in from reference TRBV11-1 and TRBJ2-1, reads EAEVAQSPRYKITEKSQAVAFWCDPISGHATLYWYRQILGQGPELLVQFQDESVVDDSQLPKDRFSAERLKGVDSTLKIQPAELGDSAMYLCASSWGYHEQFFGPGTRLTVL.

The table lists this clonotype with a few counts. The genes are TRBV6-2 or TRBV6-3 and TRBJ2-5; possibly TRBD2 for D (6 bases). V was clipped by 2 bases and J by 3 bases, with 13 bases between them. The CDR3 runs 15 residues. The germline V gene encodes CDR1 MNHEY and CDR2 SVGEGT. CDR3 residues: CASSYRPGEEETQYF. The CDR3 coding sequence is TGTGCCAGCAGTTACCGTCCGGGAGAGGAAGAGACCCAGTACTTC.

The rearrangement uses TRBV20-1 and TRBJ2-5; TRBD2 agrees at 12 bases. Trimming removed 6 bases from V and 5 bases from J; junction bases left unmatched: 16. The CDR3 has 17 residues. The germline gives CDR1 DFQATT, CDR2 SNEGSKA (reference sequence). CDR3 DNA: TGCAGTGCCCTTATAACGCAACTAGCGGGAGGACGGGAGACCCAGTACTTC. It translates to CSALITQLAGGRETQYF.

This clonotype turned up a few times. This sequence joins TRBV7-9 and TRBJ2-2; tentatively, D is TRBD2 (5 bases). Germline-derived CDR1 and CDR2 are SEHNR and FQNEAQ (reference sequence). The CDR3 consists of 12 residues. V dropped 5 bases and J dropped 7 bases, with 8 bases sitting between them. As DNA, the CDR3 is TGTGCCAGCAGCCATCGGGGCGGGGAGCTGTTTTTT. Its translation: CASSHRGGELFF. The variable domain in full, completed from reference TRBV7-9 and TRBJ2-2, reads DTGVSQNPRHKITKRGQNVTFRCDPISEHNRLYWYRQTLGQGPEFLTYFQNEAQLEKSRLLSDRFSAERPKGSFSTLEIQRTEQGDSAMYLCASSHRGGELFFGEGSRLTVL.

Only a few counts were recorded for this clonotype. The CDR3 nucleotides read TGTGCCAGCAGTGTGAGTTATGAGACCCAGTACTTC. Translation: CASSVSYETQYF. The chain couples TRBV14 to TRBJ2-5; no clear D. CDR1 and CDR2 from the germline V gene are SGHDN and FVKESK. This CDR3 is built from 12 residues. V lost 6 bases to trimming and J lost 5 bases, with 10 bases between them.

This clonotype has only a few counts. V is TRBV15 and J is TRBJ1-6; D remains ambiguous. In germline, CDR1 is LNHNV, CDR2 YYDKDF (reference sequence). The ends were cut back, 7 bases at V and 10 bases at J, with 14 bases in the middle. The CDR3 loop spans 13 amino acids. CDR3 sequence reads: CATKYAGGSPLHF. The CDR3 DNA follows: TGTGCCACCAAGTATGCTGGTGGGTCACCCCTCCACTTT.

This clonotype was observed at least ten times. CDR3 in DNA: TGTGCCAGCAGCGAAGGACAGCCCTACGAGCAGTACTTC. Translating gives CASSEGQPYEQYF. The V and J genes are TRBV7-8 and TRBJ2-7; TRBD1 might be the D (6 bases). Trimming shortened V by 5 bases and J by 2 bases, and 10 bases separated the two germline ends. The germline CDR1 and CDR2 sequences are SGHVS and FQNEAQ. CDR3 length equals 13 residues.

The DNA of the CDR3 is TGTGCCAGCAGTTTATCCCCTAAGACTCATCTCAACAATGAGCAGTTCTTC. Translating it yields CASSLSPKTHLNNEQFF. V and J are TRBV27 and TRBJ2-1; D ambiguous. Germline V gene data show CDR1 as MNHEY and CDR2 as SMNVEV (reference sequence). The V and J ends lost 0 bases and 5 bases respectively, with 17 bases between them. This CDR3 spans 17 amino acids.

This chain connects TRBV11-3 to TRBJ2-2; TRBD2 is a possible D gene (5 bases). The germline gives CDR1 SGHNT, CDR2 YENEEA. The V and J ends lost 0 bases and 6 bases respectively, with 11 bases between them. The length of the CDR3 is 15 residues. The CDR3 DNA sequence: TGTGCCAGCAGCTTAGATCGGGGTCCCTCCGGGGAGCTGTTTTTT. Amino acids: CASSLDRGPSGELFF.

This clonotype was seen ten or more times. The gene calls are TRBV18 and TRBJ1-6; 7 nucleotides match TRBD1. V gave up 3 bases and J gave up 5 bases; unmatched junction bases: 4. CDR3 length: 15 amino acids. The germline V gene has CDR1 KGHSH and CDR2 LQKENI. The CDR3 spells CASSPDGQDNSPLHF. The CDR3 bases are TGTGCCAGCTCACCGGACGGACAGGATAATTCACCCCTCCACTTT. Based on the CDR3 plus reference TRBV18 and TRBJ1-6, the full variable domain is NAGVMQNPRHLVRRRGQEARLRCSPMKGHSHVYWYRQLPEEGLKFMVYLQKENIIDESGMPKERFSAEFPKEGPSILRIQQVVRGDSAAYFCASSPDGQDNSPLHFGNGTRLTVT.

This clonotype was found a few times. The DNA for the CDR3 is TGTGCCAGCAGCCAAGTGGGAAGGGACAGGGCCGAATGGAAGTACTTC. It encodes CASSQVGRDRAEWKYF. V usage is TRBV3-1 and J usage is TRBJ2-5, with 9 bases that match TRBD1. The CDR3 totals 16 residues. The trim removed 1 base at V and 12 bases at J, leaving 15 bases unmatched. Germline CDR1 and CDR2: LGHDT and YNNKEL (reference sequence).

This clonotype was seen a handful of times. This sequence joins TRBV6-1 and TRBJ2-4; 11 bases fit TRBD2. With V trimmed by 11 bases and J by 0 bases, 9 bases remained unmatched. Germline V gene lookup returns CDR1 MNHNS and CDR2 SASEGT. The CDR3 runs to 16 residues. The CDR3: CAVSSGRILAKNIQYF. Here the CDR3 DNA reads TGTGCCGTGTCTAGCGGGAGGATCCTAGCCAAAAACATTCAGTACTTC.